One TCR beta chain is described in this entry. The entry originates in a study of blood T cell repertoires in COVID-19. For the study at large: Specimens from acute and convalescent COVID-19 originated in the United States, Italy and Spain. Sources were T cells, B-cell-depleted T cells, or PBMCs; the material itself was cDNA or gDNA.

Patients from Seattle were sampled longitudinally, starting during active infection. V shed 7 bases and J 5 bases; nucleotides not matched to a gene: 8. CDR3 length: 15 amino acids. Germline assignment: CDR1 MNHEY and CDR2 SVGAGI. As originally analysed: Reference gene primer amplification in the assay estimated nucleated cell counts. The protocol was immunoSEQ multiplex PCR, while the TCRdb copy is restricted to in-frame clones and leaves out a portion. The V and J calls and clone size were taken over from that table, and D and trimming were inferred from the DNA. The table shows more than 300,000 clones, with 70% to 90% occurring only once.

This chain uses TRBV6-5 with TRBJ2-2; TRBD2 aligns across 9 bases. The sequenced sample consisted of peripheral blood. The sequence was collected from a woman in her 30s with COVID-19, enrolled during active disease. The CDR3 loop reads CASTRGLAQTGELFF. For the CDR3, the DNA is TGTGCCAGCACCAGGGGACTAGCTCAGACCGGGGAGCTGTTTTTT.